This record covers a single T cell receptor (beta chain). Unique molecular identifiers tagged the TCRbeta library. One entry per CDR3 protein results from TCRdb running MiXCR on the PCR reads. The data show a few hundred thousand distinct CDR3 sequences, roughly an eighth seen once. Germline V gives CDR1 SEHNR, CDR2 FQNEAQ (reference sequence). The ends were cut back, 1 base at V and 2 bases at J, with 10 bases in the middle. CDR3 length: 15 amino acids. The entry originates in a study of T-cell reconstitution after alpha-beta-depleted transplantation in children. The chain recombines TRBV7-9 with TRBJ2-3; D is unclear. This TCR derives from a human donor who donated a stem cell graft to a child with combined immunodeficiency. The sample was PBMCs from the stem cell graft donor, taken from the stem cell graft. The CDR3 DNA is TGTGCCAGCAGCTTAGTCAGCCGGGTCACAGATACGCAGTATTTT. The encoded protein is CASSLVSRVTDTQYF.